The T cell receptor beta chain under discussion was sequenced for a study of blood T cell repertoires in COVID-19. In the study overall: COVID-19 samples, acute and convalescent, were from the United States, Italy and Spain.

The V end was cut by 2 bases, the J end by 2 bases, with 7 bases between. CDR1 and CDR2 (germline): MNHNS, SASEGT. This CDR3 has 15 amino acids. Patients of the Seattle cohort, enrolled during active infection, were followed longitudinally. Sequenced by immunoSEQ multiplex PCR; TCRdb stores in-frame clones only, minus some. The sample shows a few hundred thousand clones, roughly 90% of them seen only once. This receptor was identified in a woman in her 30s with COVID-19, enrolled during active disease. V usage is TRBV6-1 and J usage is TRBJ2-6; D may be TRBD1 (6 bases). The sample comprised peripheral blood. CDR3 in DNA: TGTGCCAGCAGTGAATGGGGGCCTGGGGCCAACGTCCTGACTTTC. Its protein is CASSEWGPGANVLTF.